This TCR beta chain was identified in a study of blood T cell repertoires in COVID-19. Study-level information: Donors in the United States, Italy and Spain gave samples during acute or convalescent COVID-19. PBMCs, B-cell-depleted T cells, or T cells were the source of the cDNA or gDNA that made up the material.

Germline loops: CDR1 LGHDT, CDR2 YNNKEL (reference sequence). The CDR3 is 15 residues long. V lost 1 base and J 1 base, leaving 9 bases between the germline ends. The repertoire was sequenced with immunoSEQ multiplex PCR; TCRdb's copy has only in-frame clones and lacks some. The sample lists tens of thousands of clones, around four fifths occurring once. The sequence came from a man between 60 and 75 years old with acute or convalescent COVID-19. J is TRBJ2-3 and V is TRBV3-1 (or the pseudogene TRBV3-2), with D possibly TRBD2 on 5 matching bases. The sample comprised peripheral blood. In DNA form, the CDR3 reads TGTGCCAGCAGCCAAGTAGACGGGGGCACAGATACGCAGTATTTT. As protein: CASSQVDGGTDTQYF.